Listed here are 17 T cell receptor beta chains from one sample, sequenced in a study of control samples from healthy donors and cancer patients. The protocol was immunoSEQ multiplex PCR, while the TCRdb copy is restricted to in-frame clones and leaves out a portion. The data hold just over 150,000 clones, with 94% observed a single time. Sequenced input: blood. Receptor source: a woman in her forties in good health.

The genes are TRBV6-2 or TRBV6-3 and TRBJ1-1; no reliable D call. The length of the CDR3 is 17 residues. V was trimmed by 6 bases and J by 0 bases, leaving 20 bases between them. Germline loops: CDR1 MNHEY, CDR2 SVGEGT. The CDR3 DNA reads as TGTGCCAGCAGCTATCCTACAGCGGGCTCAATGAACACTGAAGCTTTCTTT. It specifies CASSYPTAGSMNTEAFF.

V gene TRBV2 combines with J gene TRBJ2-3; 9 bases map to TRBD1. The germline V gene has CDR1 SNHLY and CDR2 FYNNEI. V lost 7 bases to trimming and J lost 2 bases; unmatched junction nucleotides: 4. CDR3 length: 14 amino acids. The CDR3 coding sequence is TGTGCCAGCAAACAGGGGGCCTCCACAGATACGCAGTATTTT. It translates to CASKQGASTDTQYF.

The V gene is TRBV7-9, the J gene TRBJ2-1; the match to TRBD2 covers 11 bases. V lost 1 base to trimming and J lost 4 bases; unmatched junction nucleotides: 0. CDR1 and CDR2 (germline): SEHNR, FQNEAQ (reference sequence). This CDR3 is built from 15 residues. The CDR3 DNA reads TGTGCCAGCAGCTTAGGACTAGCGGGGTACAATGAGCAGTTCTTC. Translated, it gives CASSLGLAGYNEQFF.

A word on this clone: Other nucleotide sequences from this sample produce the same CDR3. The gene calls are TRBV18 and TRBJ2-2; D not resolved. The V and J ends lost 1 base and 4 bases respectively, with 7 bases between them. From germline, CDR1 is KGHSH and CDR2 LQKENI. The CDR3 runs 14 residues. CDR3 nucleotides: TGTGCCAGCTCACCACGGACGGGCACCGGGGAGCTGTTTTTT. Translated, it gives CASSPRTGTGELFF.

The chain carries TRBV4-1 and TRBJ2-7; unclear D gene. V lost 0 bases and J lost 4, with 7 bases in between. The CDR3 is made up of 13 amino acids. Germline loops: CDR1 MGHRA, CDR2 YSYEKL. CDR3 coding DNA: TGCGCCAGCAGCCAAGATTCGGGTTACGAGCAGTACTTC. Encoded protein: CASSQDSGYEQYF.

The rearrangement joins TRBV29-1 to TRBJ1-1; D uncertain. CDR3 length: 13 amino acids. The germline V gene encodes CDR1 SQVTM and CDR2 ANQGSEA. V shed 4 bases and J shed 1 base, with 10 bases lying between them. CDR3 loop: CSVAPLTNTEAFF. CDR3 bases: TGCAGCGTTGCCCCTTTGACGAACACTGAAGCTTTCTTT.

The J gene is TRBJ2-3, the V gene TRBV24-1; 8 nucleotides line up with TRBD2. Per the germline V gene, CDR1 is KGHDR and CDR2 is SFDVKD. The CDR3 spans 13 residues. V was pared by 10 bases and J by 2 bases, with 4 bases of the junction left unmatched. CDR3 residues: CATSGEYTDTQYF. CDR3 in DNA: TGTGCCACTAGCGGGGAGTACACAGATACGCAGTATTTT.

The chain combines TRBV6-2 or TRBV6-3 with TRBJ2-7, with 8 bases fitting TRBD2. Trimming removed 6 bases from V and 5 bases from J; junction bases left unmatched: 6. The CDR3 length is 13 residues. Germline-derived CDR1 and CDR2 are MNHEY and SVGEGT. The CDR3, as DNA: TGTGCCAGCAGGTACGGGGGGGGCAACGAGCAGTACTTC. The encoded protein is CASRYGGGNEQYF.

The V call is TRBV20-1, the J call TRBJ2-1; 9 nucleotides line up with TRBD2. Germline CDR1 DFQATT, CDR2 SNEGSKA (reference sequence). Trimming took 3 bases from V and 8 from J; bases not matched to a gene: 14. This CDR3 spans 16 amino acids. The CDR3 protein is CSASFFAAAGGDEQFF. CDR3 coding DNA: TGCAGTGCTAGTTTCTTTGCGGCGGCGGGAGGGGATGAGCAGTTCTTC.

The rearrangement joins TRBV5-1 to TRBJ1-5; possible D gene TRBD1, 5 bases. Germline CDR1 reads SGHRS; CDR2 reads YFSETQ. V was shortened by 4 bases and J by 0 bases, with 11 bases between the two germline ends. The CDR3 sequence is 15 residues long. The CDR3 spells CASSPGGDSNQPQHF. The CDR3 coding sequence is TGCGCCAGCAGCCCGGGGGGGGATAGCAATCAGCCCCAGCATTTT.

This chain links TRBV3-1 (or the pseudogene TRBV3-2) with TRBJ2-2; D perhaps matches TRBD2 (6 bases). This CDR3 comprises 17 residues. Trimming cost V 1 base and J 0 bases, with 12 bases left between them. Germline V CDR1 and CDR2: LGHDT, YNNKEL (reference sequence). CDR3 amino acids: CASSQVGGKANTGELFF. Here the CDR3 DNA reads TGTGCCAGCAGCCAAGTTGGGGGGAAAGCGAACACCGGGGAGCTGTTTTTT.

The genes are TRBV5-6 and TRBJ1-2, with 9 bases lining up with TRBD1. The V segment lost 0 bases and the J segment 9 bases; nucleotides outside the gene matches: 3. The CDR3 sequence is 13 residues long. The V gene's germline CDR1 is SGHDT and CDR2 YYEEEE. Here the CDR3 DNA reads TGTGCCAGCAGCTTGGGGGGACAGGGAAGCTACACCTTC. Its protein is CASSLGGQGSYTF.

The V call is TRBV9, the J call TRBJ1-4, with D possibly matching TRBD1 (6 bases). V was shortened by 0 bases and J by 4 bases, with 13 bases between the two germline ends. The CDR3 has 16 residues. Germline V gene data show CDR1 as SGDLS and CDR2 as YYNGEE. CDR3 coding DNA: TGTGCCAGCAGCGTAGCCGATAGGGGGAGTAATGAAAAACTGTTTTTT. This encodes CASSVADRGSNEKLFF.

The chain uses TRBV6-2 or TRBV6-3 and TRBJ2-7, with D unresolved. The CDR3 is made up of 14 amino acids. Germline V gene data show CDR1 as MNHEY and CDR2 as SVGEGT. Trimming stripped 5 bases from V and 0 bases from J, with 11 bases between. CDR3 residues: CASSPMGDSYEQYF. CDR3 DNA sequence: TGTGCCAGCAGTCCAATGGGTGACTCCTACGAGCAGTACTTC.

CDR3 bases: TGTGCCAGCAGTTTATCGATAGGCTTGAGCTCCTATAATTCACCCCTCCACTTT. Residues: CASSLSIGLSSYNSPLHF. The rearrangement uses TRBV28 and TRBJ1-6, with unresolved D. V shed 1 base and J shed 0 bases, with 13 bases lying between them. From germline, CDR1 is MDHEN and CDR2 SYDVKM. CDR3 length equals 18 residues.

The chain employs TRBV5-4 and TRBJ1-4; D remains ambiguous. V lost 5 bases and J 0 bases, leaving 14 bases between the germline ends. The CDR3 loop spans 16 amino acids. The germline V gene encodes CDR1 SGHNT and CDR2 YYREEE (reference sequence). The CDR3 region is CASSLRTIATNEKLFF. CDR3 DNA sequence: TGTGCCAGCAGTCTTCGAACAATCGCAACTAATGAAAAACTGTTTTTT.

The J gene is TRBJ1-1, the V gene TRBV14; D remains unclear. Deletions cut 0 bases from V and 0 bases from J, with 5 bases between. The length of the CDR3 is 14 residues. Germline-derived CDR1 and CDR2 are SGHDN and FVKESK. CDR3 loop: CASSQDGLNTEAFF. CDR3 nucleotide sequence: TGTGCCAGCAGCCAAGACGGGTTGAACACTGAAGCTTTCTTT.